This entry describes one T cell receptor (beta chain). Its antigen is unknown. TCR beta sequencing was performed on blood CD8+ and CD4+ T cells. This entry is derived from a study of CD8 T cells in Susac syndrome. Study conclusions and caveats: It was acknowledged by the study that relatively few individuals were included in its TCR sequencing and HLA analysis.

Deletions cut 5 bases from V and 2 bases from J, with 16 bases between. Germline V gene lookup returns CDR1 SGHVS and CDR2 FQNEAQ. The CDR3 is 15 amino acids. RNA totalling about 0.45 to 1 ug underwent reverse transcription with random hexamers. The authors amplified TCR beta CDR3 across 54 Vbeta and 13 Jbeta using immunoSEQ multiplex PCR. TCRdb fed the immunoSEQ multiplex PCR reads into MiXCR, producing one record per CDR3 protein. The sample contains about 210,000 distinct CDR3 sequences, under 95% of which appear only once. Sequenced material: CD4+ T cells from PBMCs. This sequence joins TRBV7-8 and TRBJ2-7; maybe TRBD2 (6 bases). The receptor was isolated from a human donor in good health. Here the CDR3 DNA reads TGTGCCAGCAGCCCTCGGGGGTCCTTAGCCTACGAGCAGTACTTC. Protein product: CASSPRGSLAYEQYF.